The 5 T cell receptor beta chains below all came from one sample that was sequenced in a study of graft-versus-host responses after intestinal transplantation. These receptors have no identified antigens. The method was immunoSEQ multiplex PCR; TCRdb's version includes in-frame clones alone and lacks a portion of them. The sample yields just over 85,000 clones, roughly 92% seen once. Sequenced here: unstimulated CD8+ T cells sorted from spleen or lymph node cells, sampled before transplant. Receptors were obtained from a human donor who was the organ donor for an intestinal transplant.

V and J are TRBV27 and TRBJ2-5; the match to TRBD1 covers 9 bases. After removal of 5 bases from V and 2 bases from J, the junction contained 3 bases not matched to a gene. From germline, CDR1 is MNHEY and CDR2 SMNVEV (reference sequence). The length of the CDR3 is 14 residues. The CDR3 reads CASSQGQGQETQYF. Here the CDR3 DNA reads TGTGCCAGCAGTCAGGGACAGGGACAAGAGACCCAGTACTTC.

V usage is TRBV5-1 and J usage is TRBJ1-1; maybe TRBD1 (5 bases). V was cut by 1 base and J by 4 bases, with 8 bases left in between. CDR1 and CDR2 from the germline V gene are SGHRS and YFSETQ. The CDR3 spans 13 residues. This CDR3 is CASSLQGVTEAFF. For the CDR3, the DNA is TGCGCCAGCAGCTTGCAGGGTGTCACTGAAGCTTTCTTT.

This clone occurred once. CDR3 bases: TGTGCCACCACGGGTAGCTTTGGCAATGAGCAGTTCTTC. Translating gives CATTGSFGNEQFF. The V and J genes are TRBV13 and TRBJ2-1; D is undetermined. The CDR3 is 13 amino acids. Trimming left V 10 bases short and J 6 bases short, with 16 bases between. Germline CDR1 and CDR2: PRHDT and FYEKMQ (reference sequence).

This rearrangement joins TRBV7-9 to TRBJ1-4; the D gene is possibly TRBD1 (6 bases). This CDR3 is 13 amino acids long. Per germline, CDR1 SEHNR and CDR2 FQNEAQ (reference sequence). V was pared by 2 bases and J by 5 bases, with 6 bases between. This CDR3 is CASSLTGNEKLFF. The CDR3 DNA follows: TGTGCCAGCAGCTTAACAGGGAATGAAAAACTGTTTTTT.

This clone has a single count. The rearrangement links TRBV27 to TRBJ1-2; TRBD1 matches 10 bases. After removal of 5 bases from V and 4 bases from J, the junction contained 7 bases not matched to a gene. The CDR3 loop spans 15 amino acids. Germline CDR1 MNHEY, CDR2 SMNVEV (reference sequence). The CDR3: CASSPWTGGSYGYTF. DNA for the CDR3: TGTGCCAGCAGTCCATGGACAGGGGGAAGCTATGGCTACACCTTC.